Shown below are 2 T cell receptor beta chains from a single sample sequenced in a study of shared clonotypes between healthy human individuals. Assay: immunoSEQ multiplex PCR; the TCRdb copy retains only in-frame clones and omits some. In the table there are about 2.3 million clones, approximately 93% of which are singletons. Sequencing was carried out using naive CD4+ T cells from PBMCs. Subset indicated: CD45RA+ positively selected. These receptors all come from a man in his late teens or twenties in good health. Some clones in this sample may be carry-over from other donors' samples.

The V and J genes are TRBV20-1 and TRBJ2-1; no reliable D call. Germline V lookup: CDR1 DFQATT, CDR2 SNEGSKA (reference sequence). V was shortened by 5 bases and J by 6 bases, with 8 bases between the two germline ends. The CDR3 sequence is 11 residues long. DNA of the CDR3: TGCAGTGCTGAGCTTCTCAATGAGCAGTTCTTC. Protein product: CSAELLNEQFF.

This chain connects TRBV19 to TRBJ1-5, with TRBD1 identical over 9 bases. Germline loops: CDR1 LNHDA, CDR2 SQIVND (reference sequence). The CDR3 is made up of 16 amino acids. The J segment lost 5 bases and the V segment lost 6 bases, leaving 11 bases of the junction unmatched. The CDR3 loop is CASSLVRDRVHQPQHF. The DNA of the CDR3 is TGTGCCAGTAGCCTCGTAAGGGACAGGGTACATCAGCCCCAGCATTTT.